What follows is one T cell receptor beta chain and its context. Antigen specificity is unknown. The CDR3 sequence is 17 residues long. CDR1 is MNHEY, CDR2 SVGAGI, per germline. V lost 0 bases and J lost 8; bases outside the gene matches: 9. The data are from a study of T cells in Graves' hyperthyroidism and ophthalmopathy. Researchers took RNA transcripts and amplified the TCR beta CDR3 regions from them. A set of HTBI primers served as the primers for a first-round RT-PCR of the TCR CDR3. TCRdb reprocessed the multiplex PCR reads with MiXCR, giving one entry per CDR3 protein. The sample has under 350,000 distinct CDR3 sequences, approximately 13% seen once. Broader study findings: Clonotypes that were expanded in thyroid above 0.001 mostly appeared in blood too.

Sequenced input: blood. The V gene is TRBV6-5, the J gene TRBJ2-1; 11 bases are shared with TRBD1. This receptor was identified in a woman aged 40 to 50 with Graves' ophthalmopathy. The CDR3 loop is CASSYSAGTGGAHEQFF. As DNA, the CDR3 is TGTGCCAGCAGTTACTCGGCCGGGACAGGGGGGGCCCATGAGCAGTTCTTC.